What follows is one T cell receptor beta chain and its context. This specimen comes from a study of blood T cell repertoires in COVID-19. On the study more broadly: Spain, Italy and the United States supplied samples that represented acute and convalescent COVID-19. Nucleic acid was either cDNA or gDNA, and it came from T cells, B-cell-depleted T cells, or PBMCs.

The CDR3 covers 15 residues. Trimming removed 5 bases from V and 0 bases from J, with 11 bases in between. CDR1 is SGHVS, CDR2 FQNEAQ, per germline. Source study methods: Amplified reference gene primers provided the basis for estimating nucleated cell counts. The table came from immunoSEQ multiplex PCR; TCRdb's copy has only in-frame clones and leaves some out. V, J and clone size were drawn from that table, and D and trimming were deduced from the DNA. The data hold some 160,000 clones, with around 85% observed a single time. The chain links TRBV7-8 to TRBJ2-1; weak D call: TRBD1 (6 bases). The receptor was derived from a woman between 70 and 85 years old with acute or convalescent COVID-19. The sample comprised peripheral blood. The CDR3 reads CASSKGGRSYNEQFF. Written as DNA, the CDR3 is TGTGCCAGCAGCAAAGGGGGACGCTCCTACAATGAGCAGTTCTTC.